Each of the 18 T cell receptor beta chains below was sequenced from the same sample in a study of graft-versus-host responses after intestinal transplantation. Data came from immunoSEQ multiplex PCR; TCRdb stores just in-frame clones and leaves some out. The table has just under 85,000 clones, 85% to 95% seen once. What these receptors recognize is not known. Sequences were derived from unstimulated CD8+ T cells sorted from spleen or lymph node cells, sampled before transplant. The receptors were gathered from a human donor who was the organ donor for an intestinal transplant.

This clone was seen only once. The chain links TRBV5-1 to TRBJ1-5; 9 bases line up with TRBD1. V was clipped by 2 bases and J by 7 bases; unmatched bases: 7. The germline V gene has CDR1 SGHRS and CDR2 YFSETQ. The CDR3 extends over 15 amino acids. The chain's CDR3 is CASSFSGTGLQPQHF. CDR3 bases: TGCGCCAGCAGCTTTAGCGGGACAGGGTTACAGCCCCAGCATTTT.

V gene TRBV9 combines with J gene TRBJ1-6; D is unclear. The V end lost 4 bases, the J end lost 7 bases, and 12 bases lay between the germline ends. Germline CDR1 reads SGDLS; CDR2 reads YYNGEE. CDR3 length equals 14 residues. The CDR3 is CASSQERGNSPLHF. The CDR3 nucleotides are TGTGCCAGCAGCCAAGAGCGGGGAAATTCACCCCTCCACTTT. Full variable domain (remainder filled in from reference TRBV9 and TRBJ1-6): DSGVTQTPKHLITATGQRVTLRCSPRSGDLSVYWYQQSLDQGLQFLIQYYNGEERAKGNILERFSAQQFPDLHSELNLSSLELGDSALYFCASSQERGNSPLHFGNGTRLTVT.

This sequence joins TRBV2 and TRBJ2-6; D gene ambiguous. CDR1 is SNHLY, CDR2 FYNNEI, per germline. Deletions cut 4 bases from V and 0 bases from J, with 10 bases between. This CDR3 contains 16 residues. CDR3 in DNA: TGTGCCAGCAGTGTGGATGCGGACTCTGGGGCCAACGTCCTGACTTTC. Its protein is CASSVDADSGANVLTF.

The gene calls are TRBV7-9 and TRBJ2-5; the D gene is possibly TRBD2 (6 bases). Germline V gene sequence: CDR1 SEHNR, CDR2 FQNEAQ (reference sequence). The CDR3 has 14 amino acids. Trimming stripped 7 bases from V and 9 bases from J, with 21 bases between. CDR3 region: CASIPLAGRAAQYF. As DNA, the CDR3 is TGTGCCAGCATCCCCCTGGCGGGACGGGCGGCCCAGTACTTC.

V gene TRBV6-5 combines with J gene TRBJ1-5; no definite D call. The CDR3 covers 13 residues. CDR1 is MNHEY, CDR2 SVGAGI, per germline. The V end lost 6 bases, the J end lost 1 base, and 7 bases lay between the germline ends. The CDR3 loop is CASRGASNQPQHF. The DNA of the CDR3 is TGTGCCAGCAGAGGAGCAAGCAATCAGCCCCAGCATTTT.

The chain couples TRBV27 to TRBJ2-3; 7 bases match TRBD2. The CDR3 runs 14 residues. CDR1 is MNHEY, CDR2 SMNVEV, per germline (reference sequence). V gave up 5 bases and J gave up 2 bases; unmatched junction bases: 4. The CDR3 sequence is CASSNSGTTDTQYF. CDR3 sequence (DNA): TGTGCCAGCAGTAACAGCGGGACCACAGATACGCAGTATTTT.

The chain employs TRBV5-6 and TRBJ1-1; TRBD1 might be the D (5 bases). The germline gives CDR1 SGHDT, CDR2 YYEEEE. V was clipped by 0 bases and J by 6 bases, with 9 bases between them. The CDR3 has 13 amino acids. The DNA of the CDR3 is TGTGCCAGCAGCTTGGGGGGACTGTCTGAAGCTTTCTTT. This translates into CASSLGGLSEAFF. Full variable domain (missing parts from reference TRBV5-6 and TRBJ1-1): DAGVTQSPTHLIKTRGQQVTLRCSPKSGHDTVSWYQQALGQGPQFIFQYYEEEERQRGNFPDRFSGHQFPNYSSELNVNALLLGDSALYLCASSLGGLSEAFFGQGTRLTVV.

The chain combines TRBV19 with TRBJ1-1; no definite D call. Trimming pared 6 bases from V and 2 bases from J, leaving 7 bases between. The germline CDR1 and CDR2 sequences are LNHDA and SQIVND (reference sequence). The CDR3 runs to 12 residues. CDR3 in DNA: TGTGCCAGTAGGGCGGCCAACACTGAAGCTTTCTTT. It is translated as CASRAANTEAFF.

The chain recombines TRBV2 with TRBJ2-5; TRBD2 matches 8 bases. The J call may be wrong; the DNA end is better matched by TRBJ2-7. The CDR3 sequence is 14 residues long. CDR1 and CDR2 from the germline V gene are SNHLY and FYNNEI. The CDR3 bases are TGTGCCAGCATCCAAAGCGGGGGATCCTACGAGCAGTACTTC. This gives the protein CASIQSGGSYEQYF.

The J gene is TRBJ2-7, the V gene TRBV7-2, with 9 bases fitting TRBD2. CDR1 is SGHTA, CDR2 FQGNSA, per germline. V shed 1 base, J shed 5 bases, and the junction held 6 bases outside the gene matches. CDR3 length equals 15 residues. The CDR3 coding sequence is TGTGCCAGCAGCTTAGGGTTTAGCGGGAGTGACGAGCAGTACTTC. This translates into CASSLGFSGSDEQYF. Complete variable domain (other parts from reference TRBV7-2 and TRBJ2-7): GAGVSQSPSNKVTEKGKDVELRCDPISGHTALYWYRQSLGQGLEFLIYFQGNSAPDKSGLPSDRFSAERTGGSVSTLTIQRTQQEDSAVYLCASSLGFSGSDEQYFGPGTRLTVT.

The genes are TRBV7-2 and TRBJ2-2; tentatively, D is TRBD2 (6 bases). Per germline, CDR1 SGHTA and CDR2 FQGNSA. Between the trimmed V and J ends, which lost 5 bases and 0 bases, there was a span of 13 bases. The CDR3 totals 16 residues. As DNA, the CDR3 is TGTGCCAGCAGCCTCTCGGACTATCCGAACACCGGGGAGCTGTTTTTT. This encodes CASSLSDYPNTGELFF. Full variable domain (remainder filled in from reference TRBV7-2 and TRBJ2-2): GAGVSQSPSNKVTEKGKDVELRCDPISGHTALYWYRQSLGQGLEFLIYFQGNSAPDKSGLPSDRFSAERTGGSVSTLTIQRTQQEDSAVYLCASSLSDYPNTGELFFGEGSRLTVL.

This chain links TRBV6-5 with TRBJ2-1; 11 nucleotides agree with TRBD2. Germline V gene sequence: CDR1 MNHEY, CDR2 SVGAGI. The CDR3 length is 15 residues. V dropped 6 bases and J dropped 7; count of bases not matched to a gene: 8. In DNA form, the CDR3 reads TGTGCCAGCAGACTAATAGCGGGGGGGGGAAATGAGCAGTTCTTC. Translated: CASRLIAGGGNEQFF.

The chain employs TRBV25-1 and TRBJ2-1, with D unclear. CDR1 MGHDK and CDR2 SYGVNS come from the germline V gene. The CDR3 spans 14 residues. The V gene lost 4 bases and the J gene lost 4 bases, with 11 bases spanning the gap. The CDR3 loop reads CASSAFRKYNEQFF. The CDR3 DNA reads as TGTGCCAGCAGTGCCTTCAGAAAGTACAATGAGCAGTTCTTC. The variable domain in full, completed from reference TRBV25-1 and TRBJ2-1, reads EADIYQTPRYLVIGTGKKITLECSQTMGHDKMYWYQQDPGMELHLIHYSYGVNSTEKGDLSSESTVSRIRTEHFPLTLESARPSHTSQYLCASSAFRKYNEQFFGPGTRLTVL.

This clone was recorded once. The chain uses TRBV4-1 and TRBJ2-7; D unclear. The germline V and J ends were trimmed by 4 bases and 0 bases, with 10 bases remaining between them. This CDR3 is 14 amino acids long. The germline V gene has CDR1 MGHRA and CDR2 YSYEKL. CDR3 region: CASSLMESSYEQYF. The CDR3 DNA follows: TGCGCCAGCAGCCTGATGGAAAGCTCCTACGAGCAGTACTTC.

The chain employs TRBV4-1 and TRBJ2-7, with D hard to call. The CDR3 extends over 12 amino acids. V shed 1 base and J shed 5 bases, with 6 bases lying between them. The germline CDR1 and CDR2 sequences are MGHRA and YSYEKL. The CDR3: CASSQGGDEQYF. CDR3 coding DNA: TGCGCCAGCAGCCAAGGAGGCGACGAGCAGTACTTC.

The rearrangement links TRBV11-2 to TRBJ1-2; a possible D gene is TRBD1 (5 bases). Trimming took off 1 base at V and 8 bases at J, with 8 bases between the two ends. CDR1 and CDR2 from the germline V gene are SGHAT and FQNNGV. CDR3 length equals 12 residues. CDR3 amino acids: CASSLAGIGYTF. In DNA, the CDR3 is TGTGCCAGCAGCTTAGCAGGGATCGGCTACACCTTC.

This chain connects TRBV6-5 to TRBJ2-5; D ambiguous. The germline gives CDR1 MNHEY, CDR2 SVGAGI. The CDR3 has 13 amino acids. V gave up 5 bases and J gave up 4 bases, with 11 bases separating them. The CDR3 DNA sequence: TGTGCCAGCAGTGGCCGGTGGGGAGAGACCCAGTACTTC. Translated, it gives CASSGRWGETQYF.

The V and J genes are TRBV6-1 and TRBJ1-5; no reliable D call. Per germline, CDR1 MNHNS and CDR2 SASEGT. The CDR3 loop spans 15 amino acids. Trimming pared 8 bases from V and 4 bases from J, leaving 18 bases between. CDR3 region: CASCVWGSQNQPQHF. CDR3 bases: TGTGCCAGCTGTGTGTGGGGTTCACAAAATCAGCCCCAGCATTTT.